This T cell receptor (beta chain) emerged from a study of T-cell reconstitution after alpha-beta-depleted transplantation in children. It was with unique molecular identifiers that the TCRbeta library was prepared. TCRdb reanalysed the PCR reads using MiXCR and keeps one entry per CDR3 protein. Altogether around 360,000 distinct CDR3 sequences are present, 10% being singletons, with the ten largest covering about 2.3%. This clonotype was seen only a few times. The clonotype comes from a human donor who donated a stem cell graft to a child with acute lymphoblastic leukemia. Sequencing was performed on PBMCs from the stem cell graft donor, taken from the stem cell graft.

The CDR3 is CATSDTGTAYEQYF. CDR3 DNA sequence: TGTGCCACCAGTGATACCGGGACGGCCTACGAGCAGTACTTC. The chain joins TRBV24-1 to TRBJ2-7; tentatively, D is TRBD1 or TRBD2 (5 bases each). The CDR3 spans 14 residues. The germline gives CDR1 KGHDR, CDR2 SFDVKD. Trimming stripped 3 bases from V and 2 bases from J, with 10 bases between.